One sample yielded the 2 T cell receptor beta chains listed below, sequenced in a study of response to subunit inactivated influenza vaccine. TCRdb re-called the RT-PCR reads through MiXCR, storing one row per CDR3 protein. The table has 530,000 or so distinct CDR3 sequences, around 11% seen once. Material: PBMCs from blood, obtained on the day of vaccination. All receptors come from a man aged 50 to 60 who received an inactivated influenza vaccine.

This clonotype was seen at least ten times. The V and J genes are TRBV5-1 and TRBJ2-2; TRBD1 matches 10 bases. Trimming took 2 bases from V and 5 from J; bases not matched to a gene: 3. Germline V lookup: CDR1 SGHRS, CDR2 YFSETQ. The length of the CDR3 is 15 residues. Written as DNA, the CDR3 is TGCGCCAGCAGCTTCGGACAGGGGGGAACCGGGGAGCTGTTTTTT. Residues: CASSFGQGGTGELFF.

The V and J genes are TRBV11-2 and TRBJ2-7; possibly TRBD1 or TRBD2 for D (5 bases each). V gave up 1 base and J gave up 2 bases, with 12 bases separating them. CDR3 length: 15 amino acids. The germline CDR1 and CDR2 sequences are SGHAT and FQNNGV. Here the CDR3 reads CASSLVGRGAYEQYF. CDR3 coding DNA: TGTGCCAGCAGCTTAGTTGGCAGAGGGGCCTACGAGCAGTACTTC.